The next 19 T cell receptor beta chains were all read from a single sample in a study of blood T cells in healthy people across ages. A sample-barcoded 5' primer and a J-beta primer mix were used in a second PCR of roughly 7 to 11 cycles. TCRdb fed the 5' RACE reads into MiXCR, producing one record per CDR3 protein. Of hundreds of thousands of distinct CDR3 sequences listed, around 45% are singletons. The sample consisted of blood. The source of these receptors is a woman aged 60-75 years in good health.

This clonotype appeared a single time. The rearrangement joins TRBV15 to TRBJ1-2; D unresolved. Germline V gives CDR1 LNHNV, CDR2 YYDKDF (reference sequence). The CDR3 runs 14 residues. V was shortened by 1 base and J by 2 bases, with 8 bases between the two germline ends. The CDR3 DNA reads TGTGCCACCAGCAGAGTAGGTGTGAACTATGGCTACACCTTC. This translates into CATSRVGVNYGYTF.

This clonotype was detected a few times. V gene TRBV5-1 combines with J gene TRBJ2-7; possible D gene TRBD2, 5 bases. This CDR3 has 12 residues. The germline V gene has CDR1 SGHRS and CDR2 YFSETQ. V was pared by 7 bases and J by 4 bases, with 12 bases between. As DNA, the CDR3 is TGCGCCAGCGAGGGAGACTCGTACGAGCAGTACTTC. It codes for CASEGDSYEQYF.

This sequence joins TRBV10-3 and TRBJ2-1; D is tentatively TRBD1 or TRBD2 (5 bases each). V was pared by 6 bases and J by 2 bases, with 14 bases between. Germline CDR1 and CDR2: ENHRY and SYGVKD. CDR3 length equals 15 residues. CDR3 in amino acids: CAISQGTTAYNEQFF. The CDR3 DNA is TGTGCCATCAGCCAAGGGACGACCGCCTACAATGAGCAGTTCTTC.

A remark on this clonotype: This may be a read error, as it is one base from a much larger clone. The chain is built from TRBV5-1 and TRBJ2-1, with D tentatively TRBD1 (6 bases). V was cut by 0 bases and J by 9 bases, with 7 bases left in between. Germline CDR1 reads SGHRS; CDR2 reads YFSETQ. This CDR3 spans 12 amino acids. The CDR3 loop is CASSLEGGEQFF. In DNA, the CDR3 is TGCGCCAGCAGCTTGGAAGGGGGTGAGCAGTTCTTC.

The chain couples TRBV5-1 to TRBJ2-7; TRBD2 matches at 12 bases. The CDR3 spans 17 residues. Germline CDR1 is SGHRS and CDR2 is YFSETQ. Unmatched junction bases numbered 11, after V lost 4 bases and J lost 3 bases. CDR3: CASSGRVPTSGSYEQYF. The CDR3 DNA follows: TGCGCCAGCAGCGGTCGCGTACCGACTAGCGGGAGCTACGAGCAGTACTTC.

This clonotype was counted at least ten times. The gene calls are TRBV27 and TRBJ2-1, with TRBD2 matching 7 bases. This CDR3 spans 14 amino acids. Looked up from germline, CDR1 is MNHEY and CDR2 is SMNVEV (reference sequence). J gave up 4 bases and V 5 bases, and 5 bases lay outside the gene matches. The CDR3 DNA follows: TGTGCCAGCAGTCCCAGCGGGAATTACAATGAGCAGTTCTTC. It encodes CASSPSGNYNEQFF.

The CDR3 here is CATARDTPYEQYF. In DNA form, the CDR3 reads TGTGCCACAGCCCGGGACACACCCTACGAGCAGTACTTC. The chain carries TRBV10-3 and TRBJ2-7; weak D call: TRBD1 (6 bases). V was pared by 10 bases and J by 2 bases, with 15 bases between. CDR3 length: 13 residues. CDR1 is ENHRY and CDR2 is SYGVKD in the germline V gene.

A word on this clonotype: An end of the junction differs from the germline gene, which may be a read error. The chain links TRBV20-1 to TRBJ1-2; 8 bases fit TRBD1. This CDR3 spans 14 amino acids. CDR1 and CDR2 (germline): DFQATT, SNEGSKA (reference sequence). CDR3 residues: CGARGQDLNYGYTF. In DNA form, the CDR3 reads TGCGGTGCGAGGGGACAGGACCTTAACTATGGCTACACCTTC.

This clonotype was counted many times. This chain joins TRBV7-9 and TRBJ1-1; unclear D gene. Deletions cut 3 bases from V and 5 bases from J, with 7 bases between. This CDR3 comprises 12 residues. Germline CDR1 SEHNR, CDR2 FQNEAQ (reference sequence). Written as DNA, the CDR3 is TGTGCCAGCAGCTTGCAGAAAACTGAAGCTTTCTTT. The encoded protein is CASSLQKTEAFF. The entire variable domain, with the rest obtained from reference TRBV7-9 and TRBJ1-1, is as follows: DTGVSQNPRHKITKRGQNVTFRCDPISEHNRLYWYRQTLGQGPEFLTYFQNEAQLEKSRLLSDRFSAERPKGSFSTLEIQRTEQGDSAMYLCASSLQKTEAFFGQGTRLTVV.

The chain uses TRBV19 and TRBJ2-1; 8 positions match TRBD2. This CDR3 comprises 15 residues. Per the germline V gene, CDR1 is LNHDA and CDR2 is SQIVND (reference sequence). J lost 4 bases, V lost 8 bases, and 10 bases had no gene match. This CDR3 reads CASQSTSGYYNEQFF. In nucleotides, the CDR3 is TGTGCCAGTCAGTCTACTAGCGGATATTACAATGAGCAGTTCTTC.

The chain combines TRBV27 with TRBJ1-6, with D maybe TRBD1 (5 bases). Germline-derived CDR1 and CDR2 are MNHEY and SMNVEV (reference sequence). V was pared by 2 bases and J by 7 bases, with 6 bases between. The CDR3 totals 13 residues. The CDR3 is CASSLNRNSPLHF. CDR3 DNA sequence: TGTGCCAGCAGTTTAAACAGGAATTCACCCCTCCACTTT.

This clonotype was seen more than once but under ten times. The CDR3 coding sequence is TGTGCCAGCAGCCGGGACACCTTCTCCTACGAGCAGTACTTC. It encodes CASSRDTFSYEQYF. V gene TRBV6-2 or TRBV6-3 combines with J gene TRBJ2-7; TRBD1 might be the D (6 bases). This CDR3 spans 14 amino acids. V was shortened by 6 bases and J by 0 bases, with 12 bases between the two germline ends. Germline V lookup: CDR1 MNHEY, CDR2 SVGEGT.

This chain joins TRBV6-5 and TRBJ1-6; TRBD1 might be the D (5 bases). Germline V CDR1 and CDR2: MNHEY, SVGAGI. V was shortened by 5 bases and J by 7 bases, with 12 bases between the two germline ends. The CDR3 sequence is 14 residues long. In nucleotides, the CDR3 is TGTGCCAGCAGTCGCGGACGGGACAATTCACCCCTCCACTTT. Protein product: CASSRGRDNSPLHF.

V gene TRBV20-1 combines with J gene TRBJ2-1; 9 nucleotides agree with TRBD1. The CDR3 runs 18 residues. J was trimmed by 0 bases and V by 5 bases; bases with no gene match: 14. Germline V gene sequence: CDR1 DFQATT, CDR2 SNEGSKA (reference sequence). CDR3 sequence reads: CSAHIPHGTGNSYNEQFF. The DNA for the CDR3 is TGCAGTGCTCACATACCGCACGGGACAGGGAACTCCTACAATGAGCAGTTCTTC.

V and J are TRBV20-1 and TRBJ1-5; TRBD1 matches 7 bases. This CDR3 is built from 12 residues. V lost 5 bases, J lost 3 bases, and 1 base stayed unmatched. Germline loops: CDR1 DFQATT, CDR2 SNEGSKA (reference sequence). CDR3: CSADRANQPQHF. The CDR3 DNA is TGCAGTGCTGACAGGGCCAATCAGCCCCAGCATTTT.

This sequence joins TRBV11-2 and TRBJ2-7; D is unresolved. The CDR3 has 14 residues. Germline V gives CDR1 SGHAT, CDR2 FQNNGV. Trimming cost V 2 bases and J 7 bases, with 15 bases left between them. The CDR3 DNA reads as TGTGCCAGCAGCTTAACCCGCTCCTACAATGAGCAGTACTTC. Its translation: CASSLTRSYNEQYF.

This clonotype occurred a few times. The chain combines TRBV10-3 with TRBJ1-2; weak D call: TRBD1 (6 bases). With 10 bases removed from V and 0 bases from J, the gap between germline ends came to 9 bases. The CDR3 length is 12 residues. Germline values: CDR1 ENHRY, CDR2 SYGVKD. For the CDR3, the DNA is TGTGCCACCACAGGGTCTAACTATGGCTACACCTTC. This translates into CATTGSNYGYTF.

In its sample, this clonotype was seen a few times. The chain is built from TRBV7-2 and TRBJ1-4, with D perhaps TRBD1 (6 bases). The V gene's germline CDR1 is SGHTA and CDR2 FQGNSA. Trimming pared 4 bases from V and 4 bases from J, leaving 10 bases between. The CDR3 is 14 amino acids. For the CDR3, the DNA is TGTGCCAGCAGCTCTGGACAGTTTAATGAAAAACTGTTTTTT. It translates to CASSSGQFNEKLFF.

The chain links TRBV20-1 to TRBJ2-3, with D tentatively TRBD1 or TRBD2 (5 bases each). V was trimmed by 5 bases and J by 1 base, leaving 16 bases between them. Germline values: CDR1 DFQATT, CDR2 SNEGSKA (reference sequence). This CDR3 contains 15 residues. The CDR3 DNA sequence: TGCAGTGCTGCCCCGCCGAGGGGTCGCACAGATACGCAGTATTTT. As protein: CSAAPPRGRTDTQYF.